This T cell receptor (beta chain) was retrieved from a study of T cells in Graves' hyperthyroidism and ophthalmopathy. Concerning this clonotype: A junction boundary mismatches the germline segment, possibly from a read error.

Germline-derived CDR1 and CDR2 are SGHTA and FQGNSA. There are 17 residues in the CDR3. RNA transcripts were the template for amplifying TCR beta CDR3 regions. With the HTBI primer set, the TCR CDR3 went through a first round of RT-PCR. MiXCR was run by TCRdb on the multiplex PCR reads, yielding one entry per CDR3 protein. The top ten hold 7% to 10% of the sample, which has approximately 870,000 distinct CDR3 sequences, 38% seen once. The origin of this receptor is a man aged 18 to 30 with Graves' hyperthyroidism. The chain links TRBV7-2 to TRBJ2-2; D is unclear. Sequences were obtained from blood. The CDR3 protein is CASSQDPPGRNAGELFF. The CDR3 nucleotides read TGTGCCAGCAGCCAAGATCCCCCCGGACGGAACGCCGGGGAGCTGTTTTTT.